A single sample is the source of the 29 T cell receptor beta chains below, sequenced in a study of blood T cell repertoires in COVID-19. Only in-frame clones appear in the TCRdb table, and some are missing; sequencing was by immunoSEQ multiplex PCR. In the table there are about 220,000 clones, 65% to 85% of which are singletons. Sequenced material: peripheral blood. The source of these receptors is a woman aged 60-75 years with acute or convalescent COVID-19.

This chain connects TRBV7-2 to TRBJ2-1; 10 bases are shared with TRBD2. Germline V lookup: CDR1 SGHTA, CDR2 FQGNSA. Germline trimming cut 5 bases from V and 2 bases from J; bases unmatched to any gene: 3. The CDR3 totals 15 residues. CDR3 coding DNA: TGTGCCAGCAGCCCCAGCGGGGGGGCCTACAATGAGCAGTTCTTC. The encoded protein is CASSPSGGAYNEQFF.

This sequence joins TRBV2 and TRBJ1-5; a possible D gene is TRBD1 (6 bases). Germline CDR1 SNHLY, CDR2 FYNNEI. The CDR3 runs to 12 residues. Trimming removed 5 bases from V and 13 bases from J, with 15 bases in between. The DNA of the CDR3 is TGTGCCAGCAGTCAAACAGGGAAGGCTCAGCATTTT. Translation: CASSQTGKAQHF.

Turning to this clone: This same CDR3 is encoded by further DNA sequences in the sample. V and J are TRBV5-1 and TRBJ2-7, with 7 bases aligning to TRBD1. This CDR3 region has 15 residues. Trimming at V came to 0 bases and at J to 0 bases, leaving 3 bases not matched to a gene. Germline V gene sequence: CDR1 SGHRS, CDR2 YFSETQ. CDR3 protein: CASSLGQGSSYEQYF. DNA for the CDR3: TGCGCCAGCAGCTTGGGACAGGGTAGCTCCTACGAGCAGTACTTC.

This clone was seen only once. This sequence joins TRBV6-6 and TRBJ1-2, with D possibly matching TRBD1 (5 bases). Trimming removed 0 bases at V and 4 bases at J, with 15 bases between. The CDR3 sequence is 16 residues long. Germline lookup yields CDR1 MNHNY and CDR2 SVGAGI (reference sequence). The CDR3 protein is CASSYSTTASLYGYTF. The CDR3 region has the DNA TGTGCCAGCAGTTACTCGACGACAGCATCTCTCTATGGCTACACCTTC.

The genes are TRBV5-4 and TRBJ1-1, with D perhaps matching TRBD1 (5 bases). The CDR3 runs 15 residues. Between the trimmed V and J ends, which lost 0 bases and 6 bases, there was a span of 15 bases. From germline, CDR1 is SGHNT and CDR2 YYREEE (reference sequence). DNA for the CDR3: TGTGCCAGCAGCTTGGAAGCGGGGACGGCCTCTGAAGCTTTCTTT. This encodes CASSLEAGTASEAFF.

This clone has only one observation. This sequence joins TRBV12-5 and TRBJ1-2; no clear D. V was trimmed by 2 bases and J by 7 bases, leaving 5 bases between them. This CDR3 spans 11 amino acids. Germline values: CDR1 LGHNT, CDR2 FRNRAP. The CDR3 sequence: CASGLTGGYTF. CDR3 nucleotide sequence: TGTGCTAGTGGTTTGACGGGTGGCTACACCTTC.

The chain recombines TRBV5-1 with TRBJ2-7; 12 positions match TRBD2. The CDR3 contains 19 residues. From germline, CDR1 is SGHRS and CDR2 YFSETQ. J was trimmed by 2 bases and V by 4 bases; bases with no gene match: 16. CDR3 region: CASSLDASGGASAAYEQYF. CDR3 DNA sequence: TGCGCCAGCAGCCTGGACGCTAGCGGGGGGGCCTCAGCCGCCTACGAGCAGTACTTC.

This rearrangement joins TRBV2 to TRBJ1-4, with TRBD1 as a possible D gene (6 bases). Trimming took 6 bases from V and 8 from J, leaving 16 bases between them. Germline CDR1 and CDR2: SNHLY and FYNNEI. CDR3 length: 14 residues. In DNA, the CDR3 is TGTGCCAGCAGGCAACAGGGTTCGGGGGAAAAACTGTTTTTT. It encodes CASRQQGSGEKLFF. The full variable domain, with the rest looked up from reference TRBV2 and TRBJ1-4, is EPEVTQTPSHQVTQMGQEVILRCVPISNHLYFYWYRQILGQKVEFLVSFYNNEISEKSEIFDDQFSVERPDGSNFTLKIRSTKLEDSAMYFCASRQQGSGEKLFFGSGTQLSVL.

CDR3 amino acids: CASSIALRSRSEQFF. The CDR3 bases are TGTGCCAGTAGTATAGCGCTTAGGAGCCGCTCTGAGCAGTTCTTC. V gene TRBV19 combines with J gene TRBJ2-1, with D unresolved. The CDR3 has 15 residues. CDR1 is LNHDA, CDR2 SQIVND, per germline (reference sequence). V lost 1 base and J lost 9, with 16 bases in between.

The chain recombines TRBV5-5 with TRBJ2-7, with D tentatively TRBD1 (6 bases). The germline V and J ends were trimmed by 3 bases and 3 bases, with 10 bases remaining between them. Germline CDR1 reads SGHKS; CDR2 reads YYEKEE (reference sequence). CDR3 length equals 13 residues. The DNA for the CDR3 is TGTGCCAGCAGCTCTCTACAGGGCTACGAGCAGTACTTC. Residues: CASSSLQGYEQYF.

This clone was counted a single time. The rearrangement links TRBV6-5 to TRBJ1-2, with a weak D call TRBD1 (5 bases). The CDR3 length is 12 residues. The germline gives CDR1 MNHEY, CDR2 SVGAGI. Trimming removed 4 bases at V and 4 bases at J, with 7 bases between. The CDR3 reads CASSSDSYGYTF. CDR3 sequence (DNA): TGTGCCAGCAGTTCCGACAGCTATGGCTACACCTTC.

The V call is TRBV6-5, the J call TRBJ1-1, with D hard to call. Germline V gene data show CDR1 as MNHEY and CDR2 as SVGAGI. V was trimmed by 3 bases and J by 1 base, leaving 12 bases between them. This CDR3 has 15 amino acids. As DNA, the CDR3 is TGTGCCAGCAGTTATCTGGCTCTCCCGAACACTGAAGCTTTCTTT. Encoded protein: CASSYLALPNTEAFF.

The chain links TRBV6-5 to TRBJ1-4, with TRBD1 matching 12 bases. The junction had 7 bases not matched to a gene; V was cut back by 6 bases and J by 8 bases. The germline V gene encodes CDR1 MNHEY and CDR2 SVGAGI. This CDR3 contains 15 residues. CDR3 protein: CASRSPGTGGEKLFF. The CDR3 DNA sequence: TGTGCCAGCAGATCCCCCGGGACAGGGGGCGAAAAACTGTTTTTT.

This chain uses TRBV9 with TRBJ2-2; TRBD2 might be the D (6 bases). V was trimmed by 0 bases and J by 5 bases, leaving 11 bases between them. Germline V lookup: CDR1 SGDLS, CDR2 YYNGEE. The CDR3 is made up of 15 amino acids. The CDR3, as DNA: TGTGCCAGCAGCGTAGAAAAGGGGAGGACCGGGGAGCTGTTTTTT. Its translation: CASSVEKGRTGELFF. Variable domain in full (rest from reference TRBV9 and TRBJ2-2): DSGVTQTPKHLITATGQRVTLRCSPRSGDLSVYWYQQSLDQGLQFLIQYYNGEERAKGNILERFSAQQFPDLHSELNLSSLELGDSALYFCASSVEKGRTGELFFGEGSRLTVL.

The chain joins TRBV11-2 to TRBJ1-3; the D is unclear. V lost 2 bases, J lost 4 bases, and 6 bases lay in between. CDR3 length: 13 amino acids. The germline V gene has CDR1 SGHAT and CDR2 FQNNGV. DNA for the CDR3: TGTGCCAGCAGCTTAAATCGGGGAAACACCATATATTTT. It is translated as CASSLNRGNTIYF. Complete variable domain (other parts from reference TRBV11-2 and TRBJ1-3): EAGVAQSPRYKIIEKRQSVAFWCNPISGHATLYWYQQILGQGPKLLIQFQNNGVVDDSQLPKDRFSAERLKGVDSTLKIQPAKLEDSAVYLCASSLNRGNTIYFGEGSWLTVV.

Written as DNA, the CDR3 is TGTGCCAGCAGCCGACAGGGTAAATCTGGGGCCAACGTCCTGACTTTC. As protein: CASSRQGKSGANVLTF. The gene calls are TRBV3-1 (or the pseudogene TRBV3-2) and TRBJ2-6; TRBD1 matches 7 bases. Germline assignment: CDR1 LGHDT and CDR2 YNNKEL (reference sequence). The CDR3 runs to 16 residues. Trimming took 4 bases from V and 1 from J; bases not matched to a gene: 4.

The chain is built from TRBV3-1 (or the pseudogene TRBV3-2) and TRBJ1-1; D is ambiguous. Trimming shortened V by 0 bases and J by 0 bases, and 14 bases separated the two germline ends. This CDR3 is built from 17 residues. The germline gives CDR1 LGHDT, CDR2 YNNKEL (reference sequence). The CDR3 region has the DNA TGTGCCAGCAGCCAAGATTTCGGGGAGCGGGTGAACACTGAAGCTTTCTTT. Residues: CASSQDFGERVNTEAFF.

The rearrangement links TRBV5-1 to TRBJ1-4; a possible D gene is TRBD1 (5 bases). CDR1 and CDR2 from the germline V gene are SGHRS and YFSETQ. The V and J ends lost 5 bases and 6 bases respectively, with 14 bases between them. CDR3 length equals 14 residues. As DNA, the CDR3 is TGCGCCAGCAGACCCGGGACTCTTCATGAAAAACTGTTTTTT. It is translated as CASRPGTLHEKLFF.

This clone appeared a few times. The V and J genes are TRBV11-2 and TRBJ2-3, with TRBD2 matching 9 bases. Unmatched junction bases numbered 13, after V lost 5 bases and J lost 7 bases. Germline CDR1 SGHAT, CDR2 FQNNGV. The CDR3 has 16 residues. The chain's CDR3 is CASSATAGLAFYTQYF. The DNA for the CDR3 is TGTGCCAGCAGCGCCACCGCGGGACTAGCTTTCTATACGCAGTATTTT.

V and J are TRBV7-9 and TRBJ2-2; 7 nucleotides agree with TRBD1. CDR1 is SEHNR, CDR2 FQNEAQ, per germline (reference sequence). The CDR3 spans 12 residues. V trimming: 6 bases; J trimming: 11 bases; junction bases outside the gene matches: 6. The CDR3 reads CASRLTGVELFF. The CDR3 DNA sequence: TGTGCCAGCAGACTCACAGGGGTAGAGCTGTTTTTT.

This clone came up a few times. The CDR3: CASSPNRGQYEQYF. The CDR3 DNA follows: TGTGCCAGCAGCCCCAACAGGGGACAATACGAGCAGTACTTC. The chain recombines TRBV11-1 with TRBJ2-7, with 7 bases aligning to TRBD1. CDR3 length: 14 amino acids. With V trimmed by 5 bases and J by 4 bases, 8 bases remained unmatched. The V gene's germline CDR1 is SGHAT and CDR2 FQDESV (reference sequence).

The gene calls are TRBV6-5 and TRBJ1-6, with a weak D call TRBD1 (6 bases). Germline CDR1 reads MNHEY; CDR2 reads SVGAGI. V lost 2 bases to trimming and J lost 7 bases, with 15 bases between them. This CDR3 is built from 16 residues. The CDR3 coding sequence is TGTGCCAGCAGTTACACCCGGACAGCAACCAATTCACCCCTCCACTTT. Translation: CASSYTRTATNSPLHF.

The chain carries TRBV2 and TRBJ1-2; D not certain. V lost 6 bases and J 8 bases, leaving 10 bases between the germline ends. There are 11 residues in the CDR3. Germline-derived CDR1 and CDR2 are SNHLY and FYNNEI. The CDR3: CASRDWQGYTF. DNA of the CDR3: TGTGCCAGCAGAGACTGGCAAGGCTACACCTTC. Full variable domain (missing parts from reference TRBV2 and TRBJ1-2): EPEVTQTPSHQVTQMGQEVILRCVPISNHLYFYWYRQILGQKVEFLVSFYNNEISEKSEIFDDQFSVERPDGSNFTLKIRSTKLEDSAMYFCASRDWQGYTFGSGTRLTVV.

V is TRBV10-1 and J is TRBJ1-2; 12 bases align to TRBD1. Trimming took 2 bases from V and 5 from J; bases not matched to a gene: 6. The germline V gene has CDR1 WNHNN and CDR2 SYGVQD (reference sequence). The CDR3 loop spans 16 amino acids. In DNA, the CDR3 is TGCGCCAGCAGTGAGGGGGACAGGGGGCGAGGTTATGGCTACACCTTC. Translated: CASSEGDRGRGYGYTF.

The chain is built from TRBV6-2 or TRBV6-3 and TRBJ2-5; D is possibly TRBD2 (5 bases). CDR1 MNHEY and CDR2 SVGEGT come from the germline V gene. This CDR3 is 14 amino acids long. V was shortened by 0 bases and J by 4 bases, with 9 bases between the two germline ends. The CDR3 region is CASSYSPGVETQYF. CDR3 DNA sequence: TGTGCCAGCAGTTACTCACCCGGGGTAGAGACCCAGTACTTC.

The genes are TRBV6-5 and TRBJ1-1, with D maybe TRBD1 (5 bases). Germline CDR1 is MNHEY and CDR2 is SVGAGI. This CDR3 comprises 13 residues. The ends were cut back, 6 bases at V and 1 base at J, with 9 bases in the middle. DNA for the CDR3: TGTGCCAGCAGCGTCGACAGGAACACTGAAGCTTTCTTT. This codes for CASSVDRNTEAFF.

V usage is TRBV5-8 and J usage is TRBJ1-3, with D uncertain. CDR3 length: 18 residues. CDR1 is SGHTS, CDR2 YDEGEE, per germline. Trimming cost V 0 bases and J 0 bases, with 16 bases left between them. This CDR3 reads CASSLAVWSKVSGNTIYF. Here the CDR3 DNA reads TGTGCCAGCAGCTTGGCCGTTTGGAGTAAGGTCTCTGGAAACACCATATATTTT.

This clone has just a few counts. The rearrangement joins TRBV4-1 to TRBJ1-2; D might be TRBD1 (5 bases). The CDR3 length is 14 residues. Trimming left V 1 base short and J 6 bases short, with 12 bases between. CDR1 is MGHRA and CDR2 is YSYEKL in the germline V gene. The CDR3 nucleotides read TGCGCCAGCAGCCAAGGCCCGGGGGGGGATGGCTACACCTTC. Protein: CASSQGPGGDGYTF.

The CDR3 DNA reads TGTGCCAGCAGCACTTCCGGGACAGCGCACACTGAAGCTTTCTTT. Amino acid sequence: CASSTSGTAHTEAFF. V usage is TRBV7-2 and J usage is TRBJ1-1; 7 nucleotides align to TRBD1. The CDR3 runs to 15 residues. Trimming removed 5 bases from V and 3 bases from J; junction bases left unmatched: 9. CDR1 and CDR2 (germline): SGHTA, FQGNSA.